The 29 T cell receptor beta chains reported below all come from one sample, sequenced in a study of T cells in narcolepsy listed by TCRdb under 2018. Receptor libraries were prepared by the immunoSEQ multiplex PCR assay. As stored in TCRdb, this immuneACCESS dataset retains in-frame rearrangements with V and J assigned. A fraction of the clones does not appear; measured against another copy, unresolved V genes explain less than half of the discrepancy, and the remainder lacks a known reason. The sample has tens of thousands of clones on record, approximately 81% of them singletons. Jointly, the top ten make up around 4% of the sample. The sequencing sample was made of memory (CD45RA-) CD4+ T cells from blood. Taken with the paper, the label for cell subset or site translates to: memory T cells sorted ex vivo from peripheral blood. Source of these receptors: a human donor in good health.

The chain employs TRBV6-1 and TRBJ2-3; 13 nucleotides align to TRBD2. This CDR3 is 14 amino acids long. Germline trimming cut 7 bases from V and 6 bases from J; bases unmatched to any gene: 4. Germline V gene sequence: CDR1 MNHNS, CDR2 SASEGT. The CDR3 region has the DNA TGTGCCAGCAAGGAACTAGCGGGGGGGGATACGCAGTATTTT. The encoded protein is CASKELAGGDTQYF.

V gene TRBV2 combines with J gene TRBJ1-2; D not resolved. V was clipped by 0 bases and J by 4 bases, with 6 bases between them. This CDR3 spans 13 amino acids. Per the germline V gene, CDR1 is SNHLY and CDR2 is FYNNEI. Here the CDR3 reads CASSEARRYGYTF. The DNA of the CDR3 is TGTGCCAGCAGTGAAGCTCGGCGCTATGGCTACACCTTC.

V and J are TRBV6-5 and TRBJ1-3; D ambiguous. Germline lookup yields CDR1 MNHEY and CDR2 SVGAGI. The CDR3 loop spans 13 amino acids. V lost 7 bases and J 8 bases, leaving 15 bases between the germline ends. CDR3 region: CASTHVGQDTIYF. CDR3 DNA: TGTGCCAGCACCCACGTGGGCCAGGACACCATATATTTT.

The V gene is TRBV11-3, the J gene TRBJ2-3, with a weak D call TRBD2 (6 bases). Germline lookup yields CDR1 SGHNT and CDR2 YENEEA. CDR3 length: 15 residues. The ends were cut back, 6 bases at V and 3 bases at J, with 16 bases in the middle. The CDR3 DNA follows: TGTGCCAGCAGGCCGGAGGGGTGGGGTACAGATACGCAGTATTTT. Its translation: CASRPEGWGTDTQYF.

In the case of this clone: In the same sample, other DNA sequences code for this CDR3. V gene TRBV6-5 combines with J gene TRBJ1-6; 7 bases are shared with TRBD1. CDR3 size: 14 residues. Germline V gene data show CDR1 as MNHEY and CDR2 as SVGAGI. Germline trimming cut 6 bases from V and 7 bases from J; bases unmatched to any gene: 6. CDR3 loop: CASRLDRANSPLHF. The CDR3 region has the DNA TGTGCCAGCAGACTTGACAGGGCCAATTCACCCCTCCACTTT.

The V gene is TRBV7-2, the J gene TRBJ1-1; D is perhaps TRBD1 (5 bases). V lost 5 bases, J lost 8 bases, and 15 bases lay in between. The germline CDR1 and CDR2 sequences are SGHTA and FQGNSA. The CDR3 is 13 residues long. DNA of the CDR3: TGTGCCAGCAGCCCAGACACAAGGGGAGAAGCTTTCTTT. Residues: CASSPDTRGEAFF.

This clone was detected once. V and J are TRBV9 and TRBJ1-1; D unresolved. V lost 1 base and J lost 11, with 15 bases in between. This CDR3 has 13 residues. Looked up from germline, CDR1 is SGDLS and CDR2 is YYNGEE. DNA of the CDR3: TGTGCCAGCAGCGTATTGGAAGGGTCTTTGGCTTTCTTT. It yields the protein CASSVLEGSLAFF.

The rearrangement links TRBV29-1 to TRBJ1-3; a possible D gene is TRBD1 (5 bases). Germline CDR1 and CDR2: SQVTM and ANQGSEA. V lost 6 bases to trimming and J lost 0 bases, with 12 bases between them. The CDR3 is 14 amino acids. In nucleotides, the CDR3 is TGCAGCGTCAGACAGACTCTCTCTGGAAACACCATATATTTT. It yields the protein CSVRQTLSGNTIYF.

The chain links TRBV5-1 to TRBJ2-5; 10 positions match TRBD1. The end of the DNA is better explained by TRBJ2-7, so the J call may be wrong. Per germline, CDR1 SGHRS and CDR2 YFSETQ. This CDR3 is 17 amino acids long. The DNA for the CDR3 is TGCGCCAGCAGCTCAGGGGCTGGGACAGGGGAAGCCTACGAGCAGTACTTC. The encoded protein is CASSSGAGTGEAYEQYF.

This rearrangement joins TRBV5-5 to TRBJ1-6; D perhaps matches TRBD1 (5 bases). Trimming pared 3 bases from V and 8 bases from J, leaving 12 bases between. CDR1 is SGHKS, CDR2 YYEKEE, per germline (reference sequence). There are 14 residues in the CDR3. As DNA, the CDR3 is TGTGCCAGCAGCTCCAGGATGGGGGATTCACCCCTCCACTTT. Amino acid sequence: CASSSRMGDSPLHF.

V usage is TRBV7-2 and J usage is TRBJ1-1; no clear D. The CDR3 sequence is 12 residues long. From germline, CDR1 is SGHTA and CDR2 FQGNSA. The V gene lost 2 bases and the J gene lost 8 bases, with 9 bases spanning the gap. CDR3 sequence: CASSLKVREAFF. CDR3 sequence (DNA): TGTGCCAGCAGCTTAAAGGTACGGGAAGCTTTCTTT. Full variable domain (remainder filled in from reference TRBV7-2 and TRBJ1-1): GAGVSQSPSNKVTEKGKDVELRCDPISGHTALYWYRQSLGQGLEFLIYFQGNSAPDKSGLPSDRFSAERTGGSVSTLTIQRTQQEDSAVYLCASSLKVREAFFGQGTRLTVV.

This chain uses TRBV5-8 with TRBJ1-1, with no clear D. CDR1 and CDR2 (germline): SGHTS, YDEGEE. This CDR3 has 12 residues. V was cut by 0 bases and J by 7 bases, with 7 bases left in between. CDR3 DNA: TGTGCCAGCAGCTTGGATCTGGGTGAAGCTTTCTTT. It encodes CASSLDLGEAFF.

J is TRBJ2-5 and V is TRBV7-9; maybe TRBD2 (6 bases). Trimming shortened V by 1 base and J by 5 bases, and 14 bases separated the two germline ends. CDR1 and CDR2 (germline): SEHNR, FQNEAQ (reference sequence). The CDR3 is made up of 15 amino acids. CDR3 in amino acids: CASSLGWGERETQYF. CDR3 coding DNA: TGTGCCAGCAGCTTAGGCTGGGGGGAAAGGGAGACCCAGTACTTC.

The chain uses TRBV27 and TRBJ1-2; tentatively, D is TRBD1 (5 bases). CDR1 and CDR2 (germline): MNHEY, SMNVEV (reference sequence). V shed 5 bases and J shed 8 bases, with 12 bases lying between them. The CDR3 is made up of 12 amino acids. The CDR3 DNA sequence: TGTGCCAGCAGTCTGGGGGACGGCGGCTACACCTTC. Translated, it gives CASSLGDGGYTF.

V gene TRBV28 combines with J gene TRBJ1-2, with D perhaps TRBD1 (6 bases). In germline, CDR1 is MDHEN, CDR2 SYDVKM. The germline V and J ends were trimmed by 4 bases and 8 bases, with 11 bases remaining between them. The CDR3 extends over 12 amino acids. The CDR3 DNA reads as TGTGCCAGCAGTTCCTCAGGGGTCGGCTACACCTTC. It codes for CASSSSGVGYTF.

The chain joins TRBV11-2 to TRBJ2-5; D not resolved. Germline V CDR1 and CDR2: SGHAT, FQNNGV. The ends were cut back, 0 bases at V and 8 bases at J, with 10 bases in the middle. This CDR3 is 13 amino acids long. The CDR3 region is CASSLDLVQTQYF. The CDR3 coding sequence is TGTGCCAGCAGCTTAGATCTCGTGCAAACCCAGTACTTC. Filled out from reference TRBV11-2 and TRBJ2-5, the complete variable domain reads EAGVAQSPRYKIIEKRQSVAFWCNPISGHATLYWYQQILGQGPKLLIQFQNNGVVDDSQLPKDRFSAERLKGVDSTLKIQPAKLEDSAVYLCASSLDLVQTQYFGPGTRLLVL.

This chain uses TRBV2 with TRBJ2-3, with TRBD1 identical over 8 bases. Germline values: CDR1 SNHLY, CDR2 FYNNEI. After removal of 7 bases from V and 6 bases from J, the junction contained 12 bases not matched to a gene. The CDR3 has 15 amino acids. The CDR3 protein is CASTTDRGQTDTQYF. CDR3 bases: TGTGCCAGCACGACCGACAGGGGACAAACCGATACGCAGTATTTT.

The chain recombines TRBV4-1 with TRBJ2-5, with 15 bases fitting TRBD2. The V segment lost 0 bases and the J segment 1 base; nucleotides outside the gene matches: 12. The CDR3 runs to 21 residues. Germline V gene sequence: CDR1 MGHRA, CDR2 YSYEKL. CDR3: CASSQDWGPGLAGGRQETQYF. In nucleotides, the CDR3 is TGCGCCAGCAGCCAAGATTGGGGGCCGGGACTAGCGGGGGGCCGCCAAGAGACCCAGTACTTC.

This rearrangement joins TRBV5-8 to TRBJ2-5; D gene uncertain. CDR3 length: 12 amino acids. CDR1 SGHTS and CDR2 YDEGEE come from the germline V gene. Trimming left V 1 base short and J 1 base short, with 2 bases between. In DNA, the CDR3 is TGTGCCAGCAGCTTGAGCCAAGAGACCCAGTACTTC. Amino acid sequence: CASSLSQETQYF.

This clone was picked up a small number of times. The chain links TRBV10-1 to TRBJ2-3, with no clear D. From germline, CDR1 is WNHNN and CDR2 SYGVQD (reference sequence). This CDR3 is 14 amino acids long. V was clipped by 3 bases and J by 4 bases, with 11 bases between them. The CDR3 loop reads CASSDPQRADTQYF. The CDR3 coding sequence is TGCGCCAGCAGTGATCCCCAGCGCGCAGATACGCAGTATTTT.

The CDR3, as DNA: TGTGCCAGCAGTCCGGACAGGAATGAAAAACTGTTTTTT. This sequence encodes CASSPDRNEKLFF. The V gene is TRBV7-2, the J gene TRBJ1-4; 7 nucleotides line up with TRBD1. J was trimmed by 5 bases and V by 6 bases; bases with no gene match: 3. The CDR3 extends over 13 amino acids. Germline CDR1 and CDR2: SGHTA and FQGNSA.

V is TRBV5-1 and J is TRBJ1-6; D is uncertain. Trimming shortened V by 0 bases and J by 3 bases, and 7 bases separated the two germline ends. This CDR3 is 15 amino acids long. Looked up from germline, CDR1 is SGHRS and CDR2 is YFSETQ. The CDR3 region has the DNA TGCGCCAGCAGCTTGGCGGTGGACTATAATTCACCCCTCCACTTT. Amino acids: CASSLAVDYNSPLHF.

This clone was observed a handful of times. The V and J genes are TRBV7-9 and TRBJ2-7; D is undetermined. The CDR3 is 14 residues long. Germline CDR1 and CDR2: SEHNR and FQNEAQ (reference sequence). The ends were cut back, 1 base at V and 3 bases at J, with 10 bases in the middle. CDR3: CASSLDLAHYEQYF. In nucleotides, the CDR3 is TGTGCCAGCAGCTTAGATCTGGCCCACTACGAGCAGTACTTC.

The chain employs TRBV6-6 and TRBJ2-1, with D tentatively TRBD1 or TRBD2 (6 bases each). This CDR3 region has 15 residues. V gave up 6 bases and J gave up 5 bases, with 17 bases separating them. Germline CDR1 MNHNY, CDR2 SVGAGI (reference sequence). CDR3: CASSHGGTFNNEQFF. The CDR3 nucleotides are TGTGCCAGCAGCCATGGGGGGACATTTAACAATGAGCAGTTCTTC.

The chain carries TRBV14 and TRBJ2-3; perhaps TRBD1 as D (6 bases). The CDR3 covers 15 residues. V was clipped by 3 bases and J by 0 bases, with 10 bases between them. Germline assignment: CDR1 SGHDN and CDR2 FVKESK. In DNA form, the CDR3 reads TGTGCCAGCAGCCACAGACAGGCAAGCACAGATACGCAGTATTTT. Amino acids: CASSHRQASTDTQYF.

The chain employs TRBV19 and TRBJ1-1; D is undetermined. V lost 1 base and J lost 5, with 11 bases in between. The CDR3 runs to 14 residues. CDR1 is LNHDA, CDR2 SQIVND, per germline (reference sequence). CDR3 bases: TGTGCCAGTAGTATAGGCCGGACGGGGACTGAAGCTTTCTTT. Translating gives CASSIGRTGTEAFF.

The gene calls are TRBV21-1 and TRBJ2-3; whether TRBD2, the table's D call, matches the DNA was not checked. TRBV21-1 is a pseudogene segment. CDR3 length: 12 amino acids. CDR3 in DNA: TGTGCCAGCAACCCGCTAGGAGATACGCAGTATTTT. Amino acid sequence: CASNPLGDTQYF.

The chain is built from TRBV9 and TRBJ1-2, with 8 positions matching TRBD1. With V trimmed by 0 bases and J by 5 bases, 15 bases remained unmatched. The CDR3 runs to 18 residues. CDR1 is SGDLS and CDR2 is YYNGEE in the germline V gene. CDR3 protein: CASSVVVRGPPGEYGYTF. CDR3 nucleotide sequence: TGTGCCAGCAGCGTAGTGGTCAGGGGGCCCCCGGGTGAGTATGGCTACACCTTC.

The rearrangement joins TRBV5-1 to TRBJ1-1, with TRBD1 matching 9 bases. The J segment lost 5 bases and the V segment lost 3 bases, leaving 5 bases of the junction unmatched. There are 14 residues in the CDR3. From germline, CDR1 is SGHRS and CDR2 YFSETQ. The CDR3: CASSSQGAKTEAFF. CDR3 nucleotides: TGCGCCAGCAGCTCACAGGGGGCGAAGACTGAAGCTTTCTTT.